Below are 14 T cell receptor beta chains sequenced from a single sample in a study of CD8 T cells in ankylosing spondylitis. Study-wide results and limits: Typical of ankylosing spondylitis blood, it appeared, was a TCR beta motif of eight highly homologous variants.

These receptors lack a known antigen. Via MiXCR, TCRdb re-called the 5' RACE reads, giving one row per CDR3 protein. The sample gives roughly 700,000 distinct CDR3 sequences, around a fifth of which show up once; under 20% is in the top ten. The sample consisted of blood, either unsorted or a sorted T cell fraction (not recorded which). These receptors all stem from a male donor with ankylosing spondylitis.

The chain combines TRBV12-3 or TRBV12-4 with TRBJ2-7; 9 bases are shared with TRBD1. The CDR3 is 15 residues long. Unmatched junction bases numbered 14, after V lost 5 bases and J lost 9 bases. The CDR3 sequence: CASSPLDRGQSGQYF. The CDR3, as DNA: TGTGCCAGCAGTCCCCTGGACAGGGGACAAAGTGGGCAGTACTTC.

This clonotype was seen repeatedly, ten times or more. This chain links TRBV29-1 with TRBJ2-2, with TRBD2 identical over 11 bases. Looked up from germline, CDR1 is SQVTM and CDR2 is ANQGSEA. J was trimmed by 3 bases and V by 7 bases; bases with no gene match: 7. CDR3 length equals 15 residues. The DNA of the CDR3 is TGCAGCGCCATAACTAGCGGGAGAGACACCGGGGAGCTGTTTTTT. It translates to CSAITSGRDTGELFF.

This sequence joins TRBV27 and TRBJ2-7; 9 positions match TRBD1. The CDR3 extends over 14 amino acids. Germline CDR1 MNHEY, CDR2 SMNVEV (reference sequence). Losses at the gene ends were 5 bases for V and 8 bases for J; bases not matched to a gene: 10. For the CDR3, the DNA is TGTGCCAGCAGTACTTGGGACAGGGCCTTTAAGCAGTACTTC. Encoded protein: CASSTWDRAFKQYF.

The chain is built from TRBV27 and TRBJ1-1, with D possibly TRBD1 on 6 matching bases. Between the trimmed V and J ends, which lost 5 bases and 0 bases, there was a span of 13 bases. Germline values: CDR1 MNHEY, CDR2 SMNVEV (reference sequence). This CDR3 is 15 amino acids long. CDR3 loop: CASSTEQGLNTEAFF. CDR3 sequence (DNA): TGTGCCAGCAGTACCGAACAGGGCTTGAACACTGAAGCTTTCTTT.

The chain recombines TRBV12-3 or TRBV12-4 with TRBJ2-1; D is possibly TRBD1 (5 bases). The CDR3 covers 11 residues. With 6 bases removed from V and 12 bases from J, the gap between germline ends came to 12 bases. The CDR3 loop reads CASSLRQGQFF. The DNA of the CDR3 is TGTGCCAGCAGCCTTCGTCAGGGGCAGTTCTTC.

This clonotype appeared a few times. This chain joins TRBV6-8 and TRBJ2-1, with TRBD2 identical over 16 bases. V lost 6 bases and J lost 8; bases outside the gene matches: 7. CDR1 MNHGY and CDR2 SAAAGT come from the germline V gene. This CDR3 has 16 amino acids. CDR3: CASRSGLAGGCDEQFF. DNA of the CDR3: TGTGCCAGCAGATCGGGACTAGCGGGAGGGTGCGATGAGCAGTTCTTC.

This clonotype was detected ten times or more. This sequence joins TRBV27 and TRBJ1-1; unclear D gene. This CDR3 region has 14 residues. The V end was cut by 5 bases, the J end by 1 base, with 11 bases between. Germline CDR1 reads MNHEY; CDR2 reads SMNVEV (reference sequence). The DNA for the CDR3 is TGTGCCAGCAGTATAACCGACCGGAACACTGAAGCTTTCTTT. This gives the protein CASSITDRNTEAFF.

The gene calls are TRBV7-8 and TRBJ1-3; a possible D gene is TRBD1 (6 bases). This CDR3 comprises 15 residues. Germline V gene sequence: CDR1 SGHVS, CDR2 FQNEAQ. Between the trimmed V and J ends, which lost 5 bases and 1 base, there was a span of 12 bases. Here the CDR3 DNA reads TGTGCCAGCAGCCCGGACAGAATTTCTGGAAACACCATATATTTT. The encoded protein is CASSPDRISGNTIYF.

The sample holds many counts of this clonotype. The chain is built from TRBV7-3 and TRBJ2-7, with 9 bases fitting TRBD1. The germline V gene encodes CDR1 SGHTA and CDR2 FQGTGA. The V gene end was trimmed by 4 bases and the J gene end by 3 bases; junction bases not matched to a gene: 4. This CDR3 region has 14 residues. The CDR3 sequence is CASSSTGGGYEQYF. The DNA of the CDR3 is TGTGCCAGCAGCTCCACAGGGGGCGGCTACGAGCAGTACTTC.

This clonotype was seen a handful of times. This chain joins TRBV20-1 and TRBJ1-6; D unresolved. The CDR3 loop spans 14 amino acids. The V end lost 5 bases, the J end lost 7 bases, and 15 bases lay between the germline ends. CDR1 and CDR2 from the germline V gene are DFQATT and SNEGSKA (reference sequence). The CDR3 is CSAPRPGWNSPLHF. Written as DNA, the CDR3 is TGCAGTGCTCCCCGCCCGGGTTGGAATTCACCCCTCCACTTT.

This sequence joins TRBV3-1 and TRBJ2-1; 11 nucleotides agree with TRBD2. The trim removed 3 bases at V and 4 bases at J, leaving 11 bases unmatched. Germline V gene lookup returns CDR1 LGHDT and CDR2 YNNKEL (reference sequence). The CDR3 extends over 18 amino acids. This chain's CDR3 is CASSQGNSGRARYNEQFF. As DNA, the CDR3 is TGTGCCAGCAGCCAGGGGAATAGCGGGAGGGCCCGGTACAATGAGCAGTTCTTC.

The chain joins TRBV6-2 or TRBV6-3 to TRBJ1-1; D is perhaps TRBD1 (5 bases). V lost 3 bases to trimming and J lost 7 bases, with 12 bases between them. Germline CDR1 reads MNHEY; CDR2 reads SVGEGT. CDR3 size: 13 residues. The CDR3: CASSYFPQGEAFF. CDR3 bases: TGTGCCAGCAGTTATTTCCCCCAGGGTGAAGCTTTCTTT.

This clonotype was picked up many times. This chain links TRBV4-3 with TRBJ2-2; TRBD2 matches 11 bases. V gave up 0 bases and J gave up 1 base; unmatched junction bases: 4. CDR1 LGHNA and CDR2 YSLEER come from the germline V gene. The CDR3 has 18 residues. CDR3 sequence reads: CASSQDLTSGMNTGELFF. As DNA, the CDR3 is TGCGCCAGCAGCCAAGATCTGACTAGCGGGATGAACACCGGGGAGCTGTTTTTT.

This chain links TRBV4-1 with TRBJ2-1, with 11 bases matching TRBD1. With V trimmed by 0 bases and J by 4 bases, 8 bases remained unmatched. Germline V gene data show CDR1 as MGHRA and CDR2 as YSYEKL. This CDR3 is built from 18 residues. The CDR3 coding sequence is TGCGCCAGCAGCCAAGATAATCCGGGACAGGGGGTTTACAATGAGCAGTTCTTC. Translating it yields CASSQDNPGQGVYNEQFF.